What follows are 20 T cell receptor beta chains derived from one specimen sequenced in a study of T cell responses to AZD1222 COVID-19 vaccine. The assay was immunoSEQ multiplex PCR, and TCRdb's table has in-frame clones only and misses some. The data show about 180,000 clones, 85% to 90% seen once. The sequencing here drew on peripheral blood, taken on day 0 of AZD1222 vaccination. These receptors all stem from an adult in good health.

In its sample, this clone was seen a few times. CDR3 in DNA: TGTGCCAGCAGCAAACTTGGTGTTTGCAGACAGGGTGGAGGCGGCAATCAGCCCCAGCATTTT. It is translated as CASSKLGVCRQGGGGNQPQHF. J is TRBJ1-5 and V is TRBV21-1; the table calls TRBD1, which could not be checked here. TRBV21-1 is recorded as a pseudogene. This CDR3 contains 21 residues.

The chain links TRBV7-7 to TRBJ2-1; 9 nucleotides agree with TRBD1. This CDR3 has 15 residues. Trimming took 6 bases from V and 5 from J; bases not matched to a gene: 8. The germline V gene encodes CDR1 SSHAT and CDR2 FNYEAQ (reference sequence). The CDR3 nucleotides read TGTGCCAGCAGTTTCCGACAGGGGGGCCACAATGAGCAGTTCTTC. Protein sequence: CASSFRQGGHNEQFF.

This chain joins TRBV3-1 (or the pseudogene TRBV3-2) and TRBJ2-3; D perhaps matches TRBD1 (5 bases). The CDR3 sequence is 12 residues long. Germline-derived CDR1 and CDR2 are LGHDT and YNNKEL (reference sequence). Trimming shortened V by 9 bases and J by 3 bases, and 10 bases separated the two germline ends. CDR3 bases: TGTGCCAGTGCACAGGCTACAGATACGCAGTATTTT. As protein: CASAQATDTQYF.

The rearrangement links TRBV27 to TRBJ1-2; D remains unclear. The germline CDR1 and CDR2 sequences are MNHEY and SMNVEV (reference sequence). The CDR3 contains 16 residues. Trimming left V 3 bases short and J 6 bases short, with 20 bases between. The CDR3: CASSFRWQVAGDGYTF. CDR3 nucleotides: TGTGCCAGCAGTTTCCGGTGGCAGGTGGCAGGCGATGGCTACACCTTC.

V and J are TRBV3-1 (or the pseudogene TRBV3-2) and TRBJ2-7, with 9 bases fitting TRBD1. Losses at the gene ends were 1 base for V and 11 bases for J; bases not matched to a gene: 9. The CDR3 runs 14 residues. The germline gives CDR1 LGHDT, CDR2 YNNKEL (reference sequence). The CDR3 region has the DNA TGTGCCAGCAGCCAAGGTCGGTGGAGGACAGGGGAGTACTTC. This translates into CASSQGRWRTGEYF.

The chain couples TRBV7-9 to TRBJ2-1; possible D gene TRBD1, 6 bases. Germline V gives CDR1 SEHNR, CDR2 FQNEAQ (reference sequence). Trimming removed 5 bases at V and 6 bases at J, with 11 bases between. The CDR3 is 13 residues long. The CDR3, as DNA: TGTGCCAGCAGCGCCGGGACACTCAATGAGCAGTTCTTC. It encodes CASSAGTLNEQFF.

J is TRBJ2-1 and V is TRBV20-1; the D gene is possibly TRBD2 (5 bases). CDR1 is DFQATT, CDR2 SNEGSKA, per germline (reference sequence). Trimming cost V 3 bases and J 2 bases, with 8 bases left between them. This CDR3 region has 13 residues. The CDR3 DNA reads as TGCAGTGCTAGTAGCGCCACCTACAATGAGCAGTTCTTC. Its translation: CSASSATYNEQFF.

This clone was found a few times. The V and J genes are TRBV9 and TRBJ2-7, with D perhaps TRBD1 (7 bases). There are 14 residues in the CDR3. V lost 4 bases to trimming and J lost 4 bases, with 15 bases between them. CDR1 is SGDLS and CDR2 is YYNGEE in the germline V gene. CDR3 coding DNA: TGTGCCAGCAGCACGGGGGACAGACCATACGAGCAGTACTTC. It is translated as CASSTGDRPYEQYF.

The J gene is TRBJ2-6, the V gene TRBV25-1; 11 bases line up with TRBD1. The CDR3 has 17 residues. In germline, CDR1 is MGHDK, CDR2 SYGVNS. J lost 1 base, V lost 6 bases, and 5 bases had no gene match. CDR3 DNA: TGTGCCAGCAGCCTTGGGACAGGGGGATCTGGGGCCAACGTCCTGACTTTC. This codes for CASSLGTGGSGANVLTF.

The chain recombines TRBV7-9 with TRBJ1-1; 7 bases are shared with TRBD1. With 5 bases clipped from V and 0 bases from J, the junction kept 6 bases outside the gene matches. CDR1 SEHNR and CDR2 FQNEAQ come from the germline V gene (reference sequence). The CDR3 runs to 15 residues. CDR3 amino acids: CASSPGQNLNTEAFF. CDR3 nucleotide sequence: TGTGCCAGCAGCCCGGGACAGAATCTGAACACTGAAGCTTTCTTT. Combining the CDR3 with reference TRBV7-9 and TRBJ1-1 gives the whole variable domain DTGVSQNPRHKITKRGQNVTFRCDPISEHNRLYWYRQTLGQGPEFLTYFQNEAQLEKSRLLSDRFSAERPKGSFSTLEIQRTEQGDSAMYLCASSPGQNLNTEAFFGQGTRLTVV.

The chain has TRBV6-1 and TRBJ2-7, with D possibly TRBD1 on 5 matching bases. CDR1 is MNHNS and CDR2 is SASEGT in the germline V gene. This CDR3 is 15 amino acids long. V was shortened by 2 bases and J by 4 bases, with 15 bases between the two germline ends. The CDR3 region is CASSEPGLVGYEQYF. The CDR3 nucleotides read TGTGCCAGCAGTGAACCAGGGCTGGTGGGGTACGAGCAGTACTTC.

This clone was counted between two and nine times. The J gene is TRBJ1-6, the V gene TRBV6-4; D remains unclear. V lost 6 bases, J lost 7 bases, and 10 bases lay in between. The CDR3 extends over 13 amino acids. Germline loops: CDR1 MRHNA, CDR2 SNTAGT. CDR3 sequence reads: CASSESENSPLHF. Written as DNA, the CDR3 is TGTGCCAGCAGCGAATCCGAAAATTCACCCCTCCACTTT.

This rearrangement joins TRBV4-2 to TRBJ2-4, with 7 bases lining up with TRBD1. The CDR3 contains 17 residues. Germline V lookup: CDR1 LGHNA, CDR2 YNFKEQ. V lost 6 bases, J lost 8 bases, and 19 bases stayed unmatched. In DNA form, the CDR3 reads TGTGCCAGCAGTCCCTCTAACCGGTGGGACAGAGAAGACATTCAGTACTTC. Translated: CASSPSNRWDREDIQYF.

The chain combines TRBV6-5 with TRBJ2-3; no clear D. Trimming cost V 5 bases and J 4 bases, with 16 bases left between them. CDR1 MNHEY and CDR2 SVGAGI come from the germline V gene. This CDR3 comprises 15 residues. The CDR3 DNA reads as TGTGCCAGCAGTCTATTGGGAATAAACCCAGATACGCAGTATTTT. Amino acid sequence: CASSLLGINPDTQYF.

The rearrangement joins TRBV6-5 to TRBJ1-1; 9 bases are a match to TRBD1. Germline trimming cut 6 bases from V and 5 bases from J; bases unmatched to any gene: 7. This CDR3 spans 14 amino acids. CDR1 is MNHEY, CDR2 SVGAGI, per germline. The CDR3 reads CASRTGTGITEAFF. DNA of the CDR3: TGTGCCAGCAGAACCGGGACAGGGATTACTGAAGCTTTCTTT.

The V and J genes are TRBV6-4 and TRBJ2-4; 8 bases agree with TRBD1. The germline V gene encodes CDR1 MRHNA and CDR2 SNTAGT. There are 13 residues in the CDR3. V trimming: 2 bases; J trimming: 10 bases; junction bases outside the gene matches: 4. The CDR3 reads CASSDQGARIQYF. The CDR3 bases are TGTGCCAGCAGTGACCAGGGGGCAAGGATTCAGTACTTC.

The table lists this clone with a few counts. J is TRBJ2-7 and V is TRBV5-1, with D perhaps TRBD1 (6 bases). This CDR3 spans 14 amino acids. Trimming removed 4 bases from V and 2 bases from J, with 13 bases in between. Germline CDR1 is SGHRS and CDR2 is YFSETQ. In nucleotides, the CDR3 is TGCGCCAGCAGCCCTAAGACAGGTACCTACGAGCAGTACTTC. Translated: CASSPKTGTYEQYF.

V gene TRBV2 combines with J gene TRBJ1-5; D is uncertain. Germline lookup yields CDR1 SNHLY and CDR2 FYNNEI. Trimming took 7 bases from V and 2 from J, leaving 9 bases between them. The CDR3 extends over 13 amino acids. In nucleotides, the CDR3 is TGTGCCAGCAACATTTTAGGCAATCAGCCCCAGCATTTT. As protein: CASNILGNQPQHF.

The chain combines TRBV5-4 with TRBJ2-1; D call uncertain. Germline CDR1 and CDR2: SGHNT and YYREEE (reference sequence). V was trimmed by 0 bases and J by 4 bases, leaving 14 bases between them. The CDR3 spans 16 residues. The CDR3, as DNA: TGTGCCAGCAGCTTGGAAGTGACTCCTCTTTACAATGAGCAGTTCTTC. It yields the protein CASSLEVTPLYNEQFF.

This rearrangement joins TRBV7-3 to TRBJ2-5; 9 nucleotides agree with TRBD2. The V and J ends lost 2 bases and 2 bases, in that order; junction bases with no gene match: 3. Germline values: CDR1 SGHTA, CDR2 FQGTGA. The length of the CDR3 is 15 residues. For the CDR3, the DNA is TGTGCCAGCAGCTTAGCGGGGGGGCTTCAAGAGACCCAGTACTTC. It yields the protein CASSLAGGLQETQYF. Together with reference TRBV7-3 and TRBJ2-5, the CDR3 gives the full variable domain: GAGVSQTPSNKVTEKGKYVELRCDPISGHTALYWYRQSLGQGPEFLIYFQGTGAADDSGLPNDRFFAVRPEGSVSTLKIQRTERGDSAVYLCASSLAGGLQETQYFGPGTRLLVL.